The present T cell receptor beta chain was sequenced within a study of vaccination and CD4 T cells after COVID-19. About the study: Samples after vaccination came a median approximately 70 days past dose two, ranging 14 to 241.

Treatment described: approximately nine-day PBMC culture with coronavirus spike peptide pools or control peptides (ViraFEST assay). Harvesting of the unexposed donor's CD4+ T cells predated the COVID-19 pandemic (2011-2018). The CDR3 is 14 amino acids. After removal of 6 bases from V and 4 bases from J, the junction contained 4 bases not matched to a gene. CDR1 and CDR2 from the germline V gene are MRHNA and SNTAGT. In the case of this clonotype: As yet, its antigen is unknown.

Sequence data for DNA of cultured CD4+ T cells were generated by the Oncomine TCR Beta short-read assay. TCRdb independently ran MiXCR on the PCR reads; one entry per CDR3 protein. This table has several thousand distinct CDR3 sequences, under 65% appearing once. The clonotype comes from a human donor in good health. J is TRBJ2-3 and V is TRBV6-4, with 10 bases fitting TRBD2. Specimen: CD4+ T cells from blood, cultured in vitro. For the CDR3, the DNA is TGTGCCAGCAGCCTCGGGACTAGCGCAGATACGCAGTATTTT. It translates to CASSLGTSADTQYF.